A single sample gave rise to the 18 T cell receptor beta chains below, sequenced in a study of control samples from healthy donors and cancer patients. TCRdb's copy holds only in-frame clones and misses some; the assay was immunoSEQ multiplex PCR. The sample records some 130,000 clones, about 93% being singletons. The sample was PBMCs. The receptors here all came from a man aged 50-59 years with head and neck cancer.

This clone was seen a single time. The CDR3 DNA reads as TGTGCCAGCAGTCCAGAGGGGATCTCCATATATTTT. This encodes CASSPEGISIYF. This chain links TRBV7-9 with TRBJ1-3; D may be TRBD1 (5 bases). The CDR3 is 12 amino acids. V was cut by 6 bases and J by 11 bases, with 14 bases left in between. Germline CDR1 and CDR2: SEHNR and FQNEAQ (reference sequence).

The chain employs TRBV5-1 and TRBJ2-2; D is uncertain. There are 15 residues in the CDR3. Trimming cost V 4 bases and J 2 bases, with 12 bases left between them. Looked up from germline, CDR1 is SGHRS and CDR2 is YFSETQ. The CDR3, as DNA: TGCGCCAGCAGCCTTGGGTTCTTAAACACCGGGGAGCTGTTTTTT. This translates into CASSLGFLNTGELFF.

Here the CDR3 DNA reads TGTGCCAGCAGCTTTAGTGGGGGAAACACTGAAGCTTTCTTT. It translates to CASSFSGGNTEAFF. The chain employs TRBV9 and TRBJ1-1, with D possibly TRBD1 on 5 matching bases. The V and J ends lost 4 bases and 2 bases respectively, with 12 bases between them. The CDR3 contains 14 residues. Germline V gene lookup returns CDR1 SGDLS and CDR2 YYNGEE.

This chain links TRBV2 with TRBJ1-1; the D gene is possibly TRBD1 (5 bases). The CDR3 has 12 residues. Trimming took 5 bases from V and 2 from J, leaving 6 bases between them. From germline, CDR1 is SNHLY and CDR2 FYNNEI. This CDR3 is CASSQGNTEAFF. The CDR3 DNA is TGTGCCAGCAGTCAGGGAAACACTGAAGCTTTCTTT.

The chain recombines TRBV4-3 with TRBJ2-3; possibly TRBD1 or TRBD2 for D (5 bases each). Per the germline V gene, CDR1 is LGHNA and CDR2 is YSLEER. The CDR3 length is 17 residues. Trimming cost V 3 bases and J 5 bases, with 21 bases left between them. The CDR3 protein is CASSHPDGTVGEDTQYF. In nucleotides, the CDR3 is TGCGCCAGCAGCCACCCCGATGGGACGGTGGGGGAAGATACGCAGTATTTT.

J is TRBJ1-2 and V is TRBV19, with TRBD1 matching 9 bases. The CDR3 totals 16 residues. Germline V gives CDR1 LNHDA, CDR2 SQIVND (reference sequence). The ends lost 5 bases at V and 6 bases at J; junction bases unmatched: 13. The CDR3 here is CASSSGTGFFWDGYTF. CDR3 sequence (DNA): TGTGCCAGTAGTTCCGGGACAGGGTTTTTTTGGGATGGCTACACCTTC. Variable domain in full (rest from reference TRBV19 and TRBJ1-2): DGGITQSPKYLFRKEGQNVTLSCEQNLNHDAMYWYRQDPGQGLRLIYYSQIVNDFQKGDIAEGYSVSREKKESFPLTVTSAQKNPTAFYLCASSSGTGFFWDGYTFGSGTRLTVV.

The chain carries TRBV13 and TRBJ2-7; 7 bases match TRBD2. Looked up from germline, CDR1 is PRHDT and CDR2 is FYEKMQ (reference sequence). This CDR3 has 14 residues. Germline trimming cut 5 bases from V and 0 bases from J; bases unmatched to any gene: 4. Written as DNA, the CDR3 is TGTGCCAGCAGCCCCGGGGGGTCCTCCTACGAGCAGTACTTC. Its translation: CASSPGGSSYEQYF.

The chain combines TRBV5-1 with TRBJ1-1; maybe TRBD1 (5 bases). The germline gives CDR1 SGHRS, CDR2 YFSETQ. This CDR3 spans 14 amino acids. V shed 5 bases and J shed 1 base, with 12 bases lying between them. CDR3 DNA sequence: TGCGCCAGCAGGCGGGACTCCGCGAACACTGAAGCTTTCTTT. Its protein product is CASRRDSANTEAFF.

The chain carries TRBV19 and TRBJ1-3, with TRBD1 matching over 9 bases. Germline CDR1 and CDR2: LNHDA and SQIVND (reference sequence). Trimming removed 6 bases from V and 5 bases from J; junction bases left unmatched: 11. This CDR3 contains 16 residues. The CDR3 here is CASSERGTGLRNTIYF. The CDR3 DNA follows: TGTGCCAGTAGCGAACGCGGGACAGGGCTAAGAAACACCATATATTTT.

The V gene is TRBV6-4, the J gene TRBJ2-2; D may be TRBD1 (6 bases). The CDR3 totals 13 residues. V lost 7 bases and J lost 3, with 9 bases in between. Germline CDR1 MRHNA, CDR2 SNTAGT. The CDR3, as DNA: TGTGCCAGCAAGGACAGAGACACCGGGGAGCTGTTTTTT. Its translation is CASKDRDTGELFF.

The chain uses TRBV7-9 and TRBJ2-5; TRBD2 aligns across 11 bases. V was clipped by 5 bases and J by 5 bases; unmatched bases: 10. The CDR3 loop spans 16 amino acids. Per germline, CDR1 SEHNR and CDR2 FQNEAQ (reference sequence). CDR3 DNA sequence: TGTGCCAGCAGCCCCGGTAGCGGGGGGGCGGGGGAGACCCAGTACTTC. It codes for CASSPGSGGAGETQYF.

This sequence joins TRBV25-1 and TRBJ1-1; D gene uncertain. The length of the CDR3 is 12 residues. Trimming cost V 4 bases and J 12 bases, with 15 bases left between them. CDR1 is MGHDK, CDR2 SYGVNS, per germline. The CDR3 spells CASSGTPARPFF. CDR3 sequence (DNA): TGTGCCAGCAGTGGTACTCCGGCACGGCCTTTCTTT.

J is TRBJ1-6 and V is TRBV10-3; 10 nucleotides agree with TRBD1. J lost 10 bases, V lost 10 bases, and 16 bases had no gene match. This CDR3 comprises 16 residues. CDR1 ENHRY and CDR2 SYGVKD come from the germline V gene. The chain's CDR3 is CATRQGALLIGSPLHF. The CDR3 DNA reads TGTGCCACCCGACAGGGGGCGCTTCTAATTGGATCACCCCTCCACTTT.

The chain employs TRBV6-2 or TRBV6-3 and TRBJ2-1; D gene uncertain. Trimming cost V 5 bases and J 9 bases, with 11 bases left between them. The V gene's germline CDR1 is MNHEY and CDR2 SVGEGT. The CDR3 runs 12 residues. The CDR3 is CASSRVEVEQFF. The DNA for the CDR3 is TGTGCCAGCAGTAGGGTAGAGGTTGAGCAGTTCTTC.

The CDR3 is CSVRRGGANTEAFF. CDR3 bases: TGCAGCGTCAGGAGAGGTGGGGCGAACACTGAAGCTTTCTTT. The chain couples TRBV29-1 to TRBJ1-1; tentatively, D is TRBD1 (5 bases). This CDR3 region has 14 residues. Trimming pared 6 bases from V and 1 base from J, leaving 15 bases between. Germline assignment: CDR1 SQVTM and CDR2 ANQGSEA.

V is TRBV30 and J is TRBJ2-1, with D tentatively TRBD1 (5 bases). V lost 2 bases, J lost 0 bases, and 11 bases lay in between. CDR1 and CDR2 from the germline V gene are GTSNPN and SVGIG (reference sequence). The CDR3 is made up of 15 amino acids. The CDR3 is CAWSIDSSSYNEQFF. The CDR3 DNA follows: TGTGCCTGGAGTATCGACAGTAGCTCCTACAATGAGCAGTTCTTC.

This clone has a single count. The chain uses TRBV30 and TRBJ2-7; 7 positions match TRBD2. The V segment lost 2 bases and the J segment 2 bases; nucleotides outside the gene matches: 6. This CDR3 contains 14 residues. Germline loops: CDR1 GTSNPN, CDR2 SVGIG (reference sequence). CDR3 DNA sequence: TGTGCCTGGAGTCCCATGGGGGGGGCCTACGAGCAGTACTTC. This sequence encodes CAWSPMGGAYEQYF.

J is TRBJ2-7 and V is TRBV6-2 or TRBV6-3; 9 bases agree with TRBD1. Trimming cost V 5 bases and J 2 bases; bases outside gene matches: 4. The CDR3 has 14 residues. The germline V gene encodes CDR1 MNHEY and CDR2 SVGEGT. The CDR3 DNA reads as TGTGCCAGCAGTGATCGACAGGGGGCCTACGAGCAGTACTTC. Translated: CASSDRQGAYEQYF.